This T cell receptor beta chain was identified in a study of human T cells and chemical hapten exposure. Broader study findings: Expanded TCRs clustered into significantly more large CDR3 similarity groups than controls, the analysis revealed. PT1 expanded TCR counts and patch test score were linked, and their correlation was positive.

This clonotype has only a few counts. Its antigen is undetermined. Individual cDNA molecules (in the library) carried attached unique molecular identifiers. TCRdb reprocessed the RACE reads via MiXCR and lists one record per CDR3 protein. Of 89,000 or so distinct CDR3 sequences in the sample, around 8.8% were seen once. The time point: pre-sensitization, week 0. Described treatment: therapeutic diphenylcyclopropenone sensitization with weekly scalp DPC. The CDR3 extends over 14 amino acids. V was clipped by 3 bases and J by 5 bases; unmatched bases: 5. CDR1 and CDR2 from the germline V gene are SGHAT and FQNNGV.

The sample was whole blood, taken in connection with sensitization to the hapten diphenylcyclopropenone (DPC). This TCR derives from a middle-aged man with alopecia areata. Some clones in this sample may be carry-over from other donors' samples. This chain uses TRBV11-2 with TRBJ2-5, with 8 positions matching TRBD1. As DNA, the CDR3 is TGTGCCAGCAGCTTGGGGACAGGCGTGGAGACCCAGTACTTC. It encodes CASSLGTGVETQYF.